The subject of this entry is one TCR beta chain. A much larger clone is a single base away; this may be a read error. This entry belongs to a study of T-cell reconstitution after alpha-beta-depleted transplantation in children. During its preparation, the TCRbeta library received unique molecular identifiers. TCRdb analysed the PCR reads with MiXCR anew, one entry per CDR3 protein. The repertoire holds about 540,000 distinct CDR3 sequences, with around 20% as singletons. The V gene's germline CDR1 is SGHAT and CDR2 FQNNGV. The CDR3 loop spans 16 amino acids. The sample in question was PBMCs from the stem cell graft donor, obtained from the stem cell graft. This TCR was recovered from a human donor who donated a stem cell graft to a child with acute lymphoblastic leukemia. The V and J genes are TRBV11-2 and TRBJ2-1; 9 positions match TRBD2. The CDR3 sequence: CAISSLSGSSYNEQFF. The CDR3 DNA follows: TGTGCCATCAGCTCCCTTAGCGGGAGCTCCTACAATGAGCAGTTCTTC.